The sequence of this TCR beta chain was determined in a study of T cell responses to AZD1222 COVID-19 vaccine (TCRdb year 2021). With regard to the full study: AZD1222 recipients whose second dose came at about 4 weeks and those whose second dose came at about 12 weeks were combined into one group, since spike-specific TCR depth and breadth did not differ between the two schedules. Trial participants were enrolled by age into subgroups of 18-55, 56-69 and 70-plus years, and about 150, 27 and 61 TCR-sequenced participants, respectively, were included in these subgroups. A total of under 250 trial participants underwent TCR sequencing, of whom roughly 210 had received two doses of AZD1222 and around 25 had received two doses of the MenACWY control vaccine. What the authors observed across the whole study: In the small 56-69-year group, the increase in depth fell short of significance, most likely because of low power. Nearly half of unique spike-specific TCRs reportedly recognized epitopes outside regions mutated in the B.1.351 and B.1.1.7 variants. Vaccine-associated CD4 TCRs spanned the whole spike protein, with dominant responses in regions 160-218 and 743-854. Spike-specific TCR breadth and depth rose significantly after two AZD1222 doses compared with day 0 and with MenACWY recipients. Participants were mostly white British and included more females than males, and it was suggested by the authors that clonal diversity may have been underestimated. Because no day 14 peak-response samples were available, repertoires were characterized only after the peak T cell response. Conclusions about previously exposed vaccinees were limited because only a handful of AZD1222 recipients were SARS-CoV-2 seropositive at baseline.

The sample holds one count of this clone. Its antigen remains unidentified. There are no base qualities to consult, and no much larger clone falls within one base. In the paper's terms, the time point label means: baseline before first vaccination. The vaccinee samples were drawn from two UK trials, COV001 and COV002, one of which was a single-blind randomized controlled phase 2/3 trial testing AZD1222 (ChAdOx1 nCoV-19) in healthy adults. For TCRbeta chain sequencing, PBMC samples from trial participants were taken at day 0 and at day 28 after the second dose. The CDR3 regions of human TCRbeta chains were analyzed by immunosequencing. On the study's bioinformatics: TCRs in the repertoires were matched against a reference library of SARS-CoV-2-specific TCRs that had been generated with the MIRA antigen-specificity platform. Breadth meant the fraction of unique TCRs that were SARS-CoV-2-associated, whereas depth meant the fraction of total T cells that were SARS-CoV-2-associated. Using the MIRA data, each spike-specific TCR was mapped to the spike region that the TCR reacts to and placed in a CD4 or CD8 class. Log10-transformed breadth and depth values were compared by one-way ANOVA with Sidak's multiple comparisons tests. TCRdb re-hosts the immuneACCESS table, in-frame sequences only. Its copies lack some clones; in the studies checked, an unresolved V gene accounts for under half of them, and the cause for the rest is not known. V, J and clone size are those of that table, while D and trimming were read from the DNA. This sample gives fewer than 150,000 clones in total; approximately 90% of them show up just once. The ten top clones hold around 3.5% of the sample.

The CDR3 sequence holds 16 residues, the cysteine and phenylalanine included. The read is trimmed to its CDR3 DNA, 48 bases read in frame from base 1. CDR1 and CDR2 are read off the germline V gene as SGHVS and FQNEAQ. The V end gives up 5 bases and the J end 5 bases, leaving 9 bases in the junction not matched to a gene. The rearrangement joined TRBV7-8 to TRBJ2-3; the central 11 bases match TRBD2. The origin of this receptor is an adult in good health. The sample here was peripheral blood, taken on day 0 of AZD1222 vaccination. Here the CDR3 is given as CASSALAGVGLDTQYF. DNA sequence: TGTGCCAGCAGCGCACTAGCGGGAGTTGGTTTAGATACGCAGTATTTT.